This T cell receptor beta chain originates from a study of T-cell reconstitution after alpha-beta-depleted transplantation in children. Study-level findings and limits: Among T cells one year after transplant, newly produced cells accounted for most counts and diversity.

Trimming took 0 bases from V and 5 from J; bases not matched to a gene: 10. Germline loops: CDR1 GTSNPN, CDR2 SVGIG (reference sequence). This CDR3 has 18 residues. Unique molecular identifiers tagged the TCRbeta library. TCRdb itself ran the PCR reads through MiXCR, one entry per CDR3 protein. The data contain 600,000 or so distinct CDR3 sequences, approximately 22% of them singletons. Worth noting for this clonotype: Its antigen is not identified.

The sequences come from PBMCs, mostly from graft donor cells, collected 360 days after TCRalphabeta/CD19-depleted stem cell transplant. The receptor comes from a boy younger than two who had a stem cell transplant for acute myeloid leukemia, so the T cells may come from the graft donor. The genes are TRBV30 and TRBJ2-5; 15 bases match TRBD2. In nucleotides, the CDR3 is TGTGCCTGGAGTGTAGCCCGGACTAGCGGGGGGGCCATGGAGACCCAGTACTTC. This gives the protein CAWSVARTSGGAMETQYF.